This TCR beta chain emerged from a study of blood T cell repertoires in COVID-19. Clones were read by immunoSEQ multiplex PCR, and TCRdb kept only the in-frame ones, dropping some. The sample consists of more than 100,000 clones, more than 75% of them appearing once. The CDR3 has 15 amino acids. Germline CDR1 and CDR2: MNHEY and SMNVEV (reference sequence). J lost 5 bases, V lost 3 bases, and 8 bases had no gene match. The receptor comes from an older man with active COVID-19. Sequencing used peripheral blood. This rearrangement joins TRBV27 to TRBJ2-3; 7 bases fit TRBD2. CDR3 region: CASSLREGRVDTQYF. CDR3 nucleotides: TGTGCCAGCAGTTTGAGGGAGGGCAGGGTAGATACGCAGTATTTT.